Sequencing of this T cell receptor beta chain was carried out in a study of T cells after somatic rescue of genetic block. Trimming took 7 bases from V and 3 from J; bases not matched to a gene: 5. From germline, CDR1 is MNHEY and CDR2 SMNVEV (reference sequence). This CDR3 spans 13 amino acids. The method was immunoSEQ multiplex PCR; TCRdb's version includes in-frame clones alone and lacks a portion of them. This sample has 10,000 to 15,000 clones, with more than 65% found just once. The receptor was derived from a boy under 18. The source material was peripheral blood mononuclear cells (PBMCs). V gene TRBV27 combines with J gene TRBJ1-1; the match to TRBD1 covers 7 bases. CDR3 coding DNA: TGTGCCAGCATGGAGGGGGCCTACACTGAAGCTTTCTTT. It specifies CASMEGAYTEAFF.